These T cell receptor beta chains were read from a single sample in a study of shared clonotypes between healthy human individuals. The method was immunoSEQ multiplex PCR; TCRdb's version includes in-frame clones alone and lacks a portion of them. The table shows about 320,000 clones, with around 86% occurring only once. Sequences were obtained from memory CD8+ T cells sorted from blood. Receptors originate from a man between 18 and 29 years old in good health. Each CDR3 is given with its conserved first and last residue. Fields, in order: CDR3 protein, CDR3 DNA, V gene, clone size, D gene, J gene. D genes are given only for firm matches. Clone size is not always given. Where it is, it says once, few, many or a class for expanded clones.

CDR3: CASSPNRGAEQYF
DNA: TGTGCCAGCAGCCCGAACCGAGGAGCCGAGCAGTACTTC
V: TRBV7-9
size: many
D: -
J: TRBJ2-7

CDR3: CASMHWREGSYEQYF
DNA: TGTGCCAGCATGCATTGGCGGGAGGGCTCTTACGAGCAGTACTTC
V: TRBV6-5
size: -
D: TRBD2
J: TRBJ2-7

CDR3: CAISEGDRGRETQYF
DNA: TGTGCCATCAGTGAGGGGGACAGGGGCAGGGAGACCCAGTACTTC
V: TRBV10-3
size: -
D: TRBD1
J: TRBJ2-5

CDR3: CASSPGWPYEQYF
DNA: TGCGCCAGCAGCCCAGGGTGGCCCTACGAGCAGTACTTC
V: TRBV6-5
size: -
D: -
J: TRBJ2-7

CDR3: CATSRTPDPVQFF
DNA: TGTGCCACCAGCAGAACCCCGGACCCGGTCCAGTTCTTC
V: TRBV15
size: -
D: -
J: TRBJ2-1

CDR3: CASSFLAPVETQYF
DNA: TGTGCCAGCAGCTTTTTAGCGCCGGTGGAGACCCAGTACTTC
V: TRBV7-9
size: -
D: -
J: TRBJ2-5

CDR3: CASSLGQGHGYTF
DNA: TGTGCCAGCAGCTTGGGACAGGGACATGGCTACACCTTC
V: TRBV13
size: -
D: TRBD1
J: TRBJ1-2

CDR3: CASNPGGINEQFF
DNA: TGCGCCAGCAATCCGGGAGGGATTAATGAGCAGTTCTTC
V: TRBV10-2
size: -
D: TRBD2
J: TRBJ2-1

CDR3: CASSVDLWTGKTFF
DNA: TGTGCCAGCAGCGTAGATCTCTGGACAGGGAAGACTTTCTTT
V: TRBV9
size: -
D: TRBD1
J: TRBJ1-1

CDR3: CASSLAEVVPWGTQYF
DNA: TGCGCCAGCAGCTTGGCCGAAGTAGTACCTTGGGGGACCCAGTACTTC
V: TRBV5-1
size: -
D: -
J: TRBJ2-5